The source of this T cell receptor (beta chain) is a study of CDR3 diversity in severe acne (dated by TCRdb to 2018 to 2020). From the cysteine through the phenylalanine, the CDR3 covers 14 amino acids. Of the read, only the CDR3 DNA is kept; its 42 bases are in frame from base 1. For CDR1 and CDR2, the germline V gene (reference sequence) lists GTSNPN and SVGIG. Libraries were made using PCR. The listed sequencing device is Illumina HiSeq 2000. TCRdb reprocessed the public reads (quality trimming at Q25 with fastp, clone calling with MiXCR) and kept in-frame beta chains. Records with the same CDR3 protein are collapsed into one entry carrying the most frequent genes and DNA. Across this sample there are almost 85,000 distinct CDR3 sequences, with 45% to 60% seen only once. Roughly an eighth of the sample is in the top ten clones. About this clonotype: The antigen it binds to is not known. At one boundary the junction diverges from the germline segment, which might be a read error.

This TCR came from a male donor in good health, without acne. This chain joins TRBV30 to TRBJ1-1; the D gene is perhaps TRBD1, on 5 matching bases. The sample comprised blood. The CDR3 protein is CAWSATGRNTKAFF. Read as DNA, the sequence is TGTGCCTGGAGTGCCACAGGAAGAAACACTAAAGCTTTCTTT.